One and the same sample provided the 17 T cell receptor beta chains below, sequenced in a study of blood T cell repertoires in COVID-19. The assay was immunoSEQ multiplex PCR, and TCRdb's table has in-frame clones only and misses some. The repertoire holds around 84,000 clones, with 75% to 85% as singletons. Sequencing was carried out using peripheral blood. The receptors here all came from a woman aged 40 to 50 with active or convalescent COVID-19.

This chain connects TRBV7-2 to TRBJ1-1; D may be TRBD1 (5 bases). The V end lost 0 bases, the J end lost 1 base, and 12 bases lay between the germline ends. CDR3 length: 16 residues. The germline V gene has CDR1 SGHTA and CDR2 FQGNSA. This CDR3 is CASSLAPRQSNTEAFF. In DNA form, the CDR3 reads TGTGCCAGCAGCTTAGCGCCGAGACAGTCGAACACTGAAGCTTTCTTT.

The CDR3 nucleotides are TGTGCCAGCTCACTACAAGACATGAACACTGAAGCTTTCTTT. Translation: CASSLQDMNTEAFF. The rearrangement joins TRBV18 to TRBJ1-1; D ambiguous. The CDR3 consists of 14 residues. With 4 bases removed from V and 0 bases from J, the gap between germline ends came to 9 bases. The germline V gene has CDR1 KGHSH and CDR2 LQKENI. Using reference TRBV18 and TRBJ1-1 for the parts outside the CDR3, the full variable domain is NAGVMQNPRHLVRRRGQEARLRCSPMKGHSHVYWYRQLPEEGLKFMVYLQKENIIDESGMPKERFSAEFPKEGPSILRIQQVVRGDSAAYFCASSLQDMNTEAFFGQGTRLTVV.

J is TRBJ1-2 and V is TRBV6-2 or TRBV6-3; D not certain. From germline, CDR1 is MNHEY and CDR2 SVGEGT. CDR3 length: 16 amino acids. V was cut by 0 bases and J by 4 bases, with 15 bases left in between. CDR3 protein: CASSYSGSQFRYGYTF. CDR3 DNA: TGTGCCAGCAGTTACTCGGGCAGCCAGTTTCGCTATGGCTACACCTTC.

The gene calls are TRBV7-2 and TRBJ2-7, with D tentatively TRBD1 (6 bases). V was cut by 5 bases and J by 0 bases, with 11 bases left in between. Per the germline V gene, CDR1 is SGHTA and CDR2 is FQGNSA. The CDR3 length is 14 residues. The CDR3 reads CASSTDSSSYEQYF. Written as DNA, the CDR3 is TGTGCCAGCAGCACGGACAGTAGCTCCTACGAGCAGTACTTC.

V and J are TRBV6-2 or TRBV6-3 and TRBJ1-2, with 8 bases aligning to TRBD1. This CDR3 is built from 15 residues. Germline loops: CDR1 MNHEY, CDR2 SVGEGT. Trimming at V came to 6 bases and at J to 8 bases, leaving 14 bases not matched to a gene. The CDR3 is CASSDNTRTGIGYTF. DNA of the CDR3: TGTGCCAGCAGCGACAATACCCGGACAGGGATCGGCTACACCTTC.

This clone has only one observation. CDR3: CAWSVLSPFYGYTF. The CDR3 DNA follows: TGTGCCTGGAGTGTACTAAGCCCTTTTTATGGCTACACCTTC. The rearrangement joins TRBV30 to TRBJ1-2; D uncertain. The CDR3 loop spans 14 amino acids. Trimming took off 0 bases at V and 5 bases at J, with 13 bases between the two ends. Germline CDR1 is GTSNPN and CDR2 is SVGIG (reference sequence).

The chain has TRBV9 and TRBJ2-5; a possible D gene is TRBD2 (6 bases). This CDR3 spans 15 amino acids. Trimming left V 0 bases short and J 2 bases short, with 11 bases between. Germline CDR1 reads SGDLS; CDR2 reads YYNGEE. The CDR3 loop reads CASSVGPSGQETQYF. The DNA of the CDR3 is TGTGCCAGCAGCGTAGGCCCCAGCGGGCAAGAGACCCAGTACTTC.

This clone was seen repeatedly, ten times or more. The genes are TRBV7-8 and TRBJ1-1; perhaps TRBD1 as D (6 bases). This CDR3 has 13 residues. Germline V gene sequence: CDR1 SGHVS, CDR2 FQNEAQ. The V gene lost 5 bases and the J gene lost 0 bases, with 7 bases spanning the gap. Written as DNA, the CDR3 is TGTGCCAGCAGCAAGGGGGTGAACACTGAAGCTTTCTTT. It translates to CASSKGVNTEAFF.

V gene TRBV24-1 combines with J gene TRBJ1-1; 12 positions match TRBD1. Germline V gives CDR1 KGHDR, CDR2 SFDVKD. V trimming: 8 bases; J trimming: 2 bases; junction bases outside the gene matches: 8. The CDR3 is made up of 16 amino acids. As DNA, the CDR3 is TGTGCCACCACTCCCCGGGACAGGGGGCCCAACACTGAAGCTTTCTTT. This sequence encodes CATTPRDRGPNTEAFF.

This sequence joins TRBV4-2 and TRBJ2-1; 9 bases are a match to TRBD2. This CDR3 comprises 16 residues. Per the germline V gene, CDR1 is LGHNA and CDR2 is YNFKEQ. V lost 4 bases and J lost 7; bases outside the gene matches: 11. In nucleotides, the CDR3 is TGTGCCAGCAGCCGGTCCCGGCGGGGGGGTGGGAATGAGCAGTTCTTC. It specifies CASSRSRRGGGNEQFF.

The chain combines TRBV23-1 with TRBJ2-3, with 9 bases fitting TRBD2. TRBV23-1 is identified as an open reading frame with a role that is uncertain. This CDR3 is 17 amino acids long. The ends lost 0 bases at V and 1 base at J; junction bases unmatched: 5. CDR3 amino acids: CASSQSGGGDRTDTQYF. DNA of the CDR3: TGCGCCAGCAGTCAATCAGGCGGGGGGGACCGCACAGATACGCAGTATTTT.

The gene calls are TRBV7-9 and TRBJ2-5, with TRBD2 as a possible D gene (6 bases). Per the germline V gene, CDR1 is SEHNR and CDR2 is FQNEAQ (reference sequence). This CDR3 spans 14 amino acids. V lost 0 bases, J lost 5 bases, and 10 bases lay in between. CDR3 residues: CASSLALASETQYF. The CDR3 DNA is TGTGCCAGCAGCTTAGCGCTAGCGTCCGAGACCCAGTACTTC.

The chain has TRBV29-1 and TRBJ2-7; tentatively, D is TRBD1 (6 bases). The CDR3 has 20 residues. Looked up from germline, CDR1 is SQVTM and CDR2 is ANQGSEA. Deletions cut 2 bases from V and 3 bases from J, with 32 bases between. This CDR3 reads CSVEPPLPLAGTLHHYEQYF. The CDR3 DNA reads as TGCAGCGTTGAACCACCGCTCCCCCTTGCCGGGACACTTCACCACTACGAGCAGTACTTC.

J is TRBJ1-2 and V is TRBV4-2; perhaps TRBD1 as D (5 bases). Germline lookup yields CDR1 LGHNA and CDR2 YNFKEQ. The V end was cut by 1 base, the J end by 4 bases, with 19 bases between. This CDR3 is 17 amino acids long. This chain's CDR3 is CASSQATGGKIAYGYTF. CDR3 DNA: TGTGCCAGCAGCCAAGCAACGGGGGGTAAGATCGCCTATGGCTACACCTTC.

This chain links TRBV18 with TRBJ1-4; 7 bases map to TRBD1. V gave up 3 bases and J gave up 0 bases; unmatched junction bases: 4. The germline V gene encodes CDR1 KGHSH and CDR2 LQKENI. CDR3 length: 16 amino acids. CDR3 residues: CASSPDRVATNEKLFF. CDR3 sequence (DNA): TGTGCCAGCTCACCCGACAGGGTGGCAACTAATGAAAAACTGTTTTTT.

V and J are TRBV23-1 and TRBJ2-3; 8 bases map to TRBD2. TRBV23-1 is placed among ORFs of uncertain function. The CDR3 sequence is 18 residues long. Germline trimming cut 3 bases from V and 2 bases from J; bases unmatched to any gene: 13. The CDR3 protein is CASSQTRSAGASTDTQYF. CDR3 DNA sequence: TGCGCCAGCAGTCAGACTCGGTCAGCGGGGGCCTCCACAGATACGCAGTATTTT.

The genes are TRBV7-8 and TRBJ2-1; D might be TRBD1 (5 bases). Germline V gene sequence: CDR1 SGHVS, CDR2 FQNEAQ. Trimming removed 8 bases from V and 5 bases from J, with 19 bases in between. This CDR3 spans 15 amino acids. In nucleotides, the CDR3 is TGTGCCAGCCAGGGCTACATCGGGTGCCACAATGAGCAGTTCTTC. As protein: CASQGYIGCHNEQFF.